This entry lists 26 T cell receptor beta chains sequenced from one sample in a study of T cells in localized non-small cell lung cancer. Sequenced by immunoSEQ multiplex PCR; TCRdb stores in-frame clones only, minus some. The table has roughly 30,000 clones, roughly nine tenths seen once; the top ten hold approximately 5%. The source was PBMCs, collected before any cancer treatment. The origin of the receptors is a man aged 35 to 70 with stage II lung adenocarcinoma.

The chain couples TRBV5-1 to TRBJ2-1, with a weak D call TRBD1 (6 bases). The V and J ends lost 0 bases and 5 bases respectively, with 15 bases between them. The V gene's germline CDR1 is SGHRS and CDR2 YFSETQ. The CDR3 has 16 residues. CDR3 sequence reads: CASSLVQGQIDNEQFF. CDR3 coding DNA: TGCGCCAGCAGCTTGGTACAGGGTCAAATCGACAATGAGCAGTTCTTC.

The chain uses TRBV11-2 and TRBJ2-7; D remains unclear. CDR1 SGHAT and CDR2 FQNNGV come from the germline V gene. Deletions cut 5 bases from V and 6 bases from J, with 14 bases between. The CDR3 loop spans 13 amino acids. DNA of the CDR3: TGTGCCAGCAGCCCCGGTATTAAGGCCGAGCAGTACTTC. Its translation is CASSPGIKAEQYF.

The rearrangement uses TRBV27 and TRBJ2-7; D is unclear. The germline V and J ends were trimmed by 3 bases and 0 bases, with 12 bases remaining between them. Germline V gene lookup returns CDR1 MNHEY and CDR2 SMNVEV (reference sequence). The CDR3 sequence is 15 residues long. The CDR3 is CASSLSAAGSYEQYF. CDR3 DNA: TGTGCCAGCAGTTTGAGCGCAGCAGGCTCCTACGAGCAGTACTTC.

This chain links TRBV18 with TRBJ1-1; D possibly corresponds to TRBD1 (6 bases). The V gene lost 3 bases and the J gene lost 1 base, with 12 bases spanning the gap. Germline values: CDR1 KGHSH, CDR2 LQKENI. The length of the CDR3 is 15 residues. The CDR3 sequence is CASSPEGTPNTEAFF. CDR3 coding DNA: TGTGCCAGCTCACCCGAAGGGACACCGAACACTGAAGCTTTCTTT.

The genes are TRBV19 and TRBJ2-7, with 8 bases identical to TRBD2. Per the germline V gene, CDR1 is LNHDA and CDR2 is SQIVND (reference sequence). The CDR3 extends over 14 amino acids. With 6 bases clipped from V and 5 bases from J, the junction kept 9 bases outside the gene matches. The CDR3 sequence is CASSPPGSGNEQYF. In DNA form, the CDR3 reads TGTGCCAGTAGCCCCCCCGGTAGCGGGAACGAGCAGTACTTC.

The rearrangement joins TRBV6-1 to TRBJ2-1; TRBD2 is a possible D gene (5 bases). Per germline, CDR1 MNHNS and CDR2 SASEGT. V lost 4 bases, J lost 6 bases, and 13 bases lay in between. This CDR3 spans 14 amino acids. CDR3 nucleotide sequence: TGTGCCAGCAGTGCCGCCGGAGGCTCCAATGAGCAGTTCTTC. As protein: CASSAAGGSNEQFF.

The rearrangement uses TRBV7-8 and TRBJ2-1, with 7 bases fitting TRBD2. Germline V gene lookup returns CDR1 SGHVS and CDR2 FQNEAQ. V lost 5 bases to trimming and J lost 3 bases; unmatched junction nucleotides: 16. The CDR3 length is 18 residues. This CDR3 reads CASSPRSLGQRGYNEQFF. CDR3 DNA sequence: TGTGCCAGCAGCCCTCGAAGCCTAGGCCAGCGGGGCTACAATGAGCAGTTCTTC.

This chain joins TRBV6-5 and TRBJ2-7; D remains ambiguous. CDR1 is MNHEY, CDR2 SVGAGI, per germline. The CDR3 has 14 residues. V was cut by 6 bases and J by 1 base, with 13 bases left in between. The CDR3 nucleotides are TGTGCCAGCAGCTCGAGCTGGAAGTCCTACGAGCAGTACTTC. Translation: CASSSSWKSYEQYF.

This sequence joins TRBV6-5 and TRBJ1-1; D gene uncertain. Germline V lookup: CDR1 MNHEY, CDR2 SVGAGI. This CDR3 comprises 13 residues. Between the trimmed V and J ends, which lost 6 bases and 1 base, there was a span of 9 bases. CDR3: CASRYDGNTEAFF. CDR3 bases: TGTGCCAGCAGGTACGACGGGAACACTGAAGCTTTCTTT.

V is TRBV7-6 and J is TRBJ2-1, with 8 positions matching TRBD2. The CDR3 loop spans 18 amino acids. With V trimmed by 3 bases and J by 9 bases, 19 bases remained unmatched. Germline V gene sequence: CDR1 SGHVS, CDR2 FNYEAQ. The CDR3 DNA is TGTGCCAGCAGCTTTATAGTGGGCGCGTCTAGCGGGCATGGTGAGCAGTTCTTC. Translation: CASSFIVGASSGHGEQFF.

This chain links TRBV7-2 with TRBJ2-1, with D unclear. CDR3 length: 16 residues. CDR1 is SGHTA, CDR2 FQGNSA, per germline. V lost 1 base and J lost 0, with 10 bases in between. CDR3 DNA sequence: TGTGCCAGCAGCTTAGGTGCCACTCTCTCCTACAATGAGCAGTTCTTC. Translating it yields CASSLGATLSYNEQFF. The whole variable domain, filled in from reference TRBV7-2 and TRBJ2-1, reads GAGVSQSPSNKVTEKGKDVELRCDPISGHTALYWYRQSLGQGLEFLIYFQGNSAPDKSGLPSDRFSAERTGGSVSTLTIQRTQQEDSAVYLCASSLGATLSYNEQFFGPGTRLTVL.

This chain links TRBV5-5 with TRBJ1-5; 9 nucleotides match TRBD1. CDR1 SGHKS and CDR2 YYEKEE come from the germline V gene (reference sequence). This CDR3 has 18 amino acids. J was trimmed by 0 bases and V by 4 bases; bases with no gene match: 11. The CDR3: CASSPYQRDRVSNQPQHF. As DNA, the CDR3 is TGTGCCAGCAGCCCCTACCAGAGGGACAGGGTTAGCAATCAGCCCCAGCATTTT.

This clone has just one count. This CDR3 is CASSQQSGRADTQYF. The CDR3 DNA sequence: TGCGCCAGCAGCCAACAGAGCGGGAGGGCAGATACGCAGTATTTT. The V call is TRBV4-1, the J call TRBJ2-3; 10 bases line up with TRBD2. The CDR3 totals 15 residues. The V segment lost 2 bases and the J segment 4 bases; nucleotides outside the gene matches: 3. From germline, CDR1 is MGHRA and CDR2 YSYEKL.

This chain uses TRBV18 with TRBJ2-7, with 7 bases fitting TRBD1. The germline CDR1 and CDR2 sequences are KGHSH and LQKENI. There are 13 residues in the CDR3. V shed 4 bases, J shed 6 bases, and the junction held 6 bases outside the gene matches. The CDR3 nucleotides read TGTGCCAGCTCACAGGGACAGAATGTCGAGCAGTACTTC. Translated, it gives CASSQGQNVEQYF.

The CDR3 nucleotides are TGTGCCAGCAGCTGGGGCGGGACTAGCGCTCGGCAGTACTTC. This codes for CASSWGGTSARQYF. This sequence joins TRBV5-5 and TRBJ2-7, with 10 bases aligning to TRBD2. Germline CDR1 SGHKS, CDR2 YYEKEE (reference sequence). J gave up 9 bases and V 3 bases, and 9 bases lay outside the gene matches. This CDR3 contains 14 residues.

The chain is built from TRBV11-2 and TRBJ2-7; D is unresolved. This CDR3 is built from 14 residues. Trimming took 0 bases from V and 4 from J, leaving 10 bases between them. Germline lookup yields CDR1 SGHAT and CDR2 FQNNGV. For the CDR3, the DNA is TGTGCCAGCAGCTTAGAATCCGGGCCGTACGAGCAGTACTTC. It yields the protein CASSLESGPYEQYF. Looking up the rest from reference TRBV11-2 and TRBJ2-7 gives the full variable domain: EAGVAQSPRYKIIEKRQSVAFWCNPISGHATLYWYQQILGQGPKLLIQFQNNGVVDDSQLPKDRFSAERLKGVDSTLKIQPAKLEDSAVYLCASSLESGPYEQYFGPGTRLTVT.

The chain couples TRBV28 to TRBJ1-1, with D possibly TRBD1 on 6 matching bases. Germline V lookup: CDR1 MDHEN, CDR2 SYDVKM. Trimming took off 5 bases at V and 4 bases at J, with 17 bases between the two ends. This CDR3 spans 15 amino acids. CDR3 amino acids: CASSPLRGARTEAFF. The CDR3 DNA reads TGTGCCAGCAGTCCTCTCCGGGGGGCGCGCACTGAAGCTTTCTTT. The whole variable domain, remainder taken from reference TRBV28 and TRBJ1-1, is DVKVTQSSRYLVKRTGEKVFLECVQDMDHENMFWYRQDPGLGLRLIYFSYDVKMKEKGDIPEGYSVSREKKERFSLILESASTNQTSMYLCASSPLRGARTEAFFGQGTRLTVV.

CDR3 loop: CATSRGEGYGYTF. The CDR3, as DNA: TGTGCCACCAGCAGAGGAGAGGGCTATGGCTACACCTTC. The chain is built from TRBV15 and TRBJ1-2; unclear D gene. The germline V and J ends were trimmed by 1 base and 4 bases, with 7 bases remaining between them. The germline V gene encodes CDR1 LNHNV and CDR2 YYDKDF (reference sequence). CDR3 length: 13 amino acids.

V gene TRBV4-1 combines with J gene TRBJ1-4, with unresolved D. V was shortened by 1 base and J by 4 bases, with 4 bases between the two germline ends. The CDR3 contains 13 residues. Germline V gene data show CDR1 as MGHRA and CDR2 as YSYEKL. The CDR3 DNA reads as TGCGCCAGCAGCCAAGGATTTAATGAAAAACTGTTTTTT. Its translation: CASSQGFNEKLFF.

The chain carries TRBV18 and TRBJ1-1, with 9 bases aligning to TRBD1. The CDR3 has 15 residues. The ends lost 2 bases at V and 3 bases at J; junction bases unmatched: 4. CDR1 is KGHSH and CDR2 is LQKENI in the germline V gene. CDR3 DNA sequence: TGTGCCAGCTCACCAGCGACAGGGGGTGACACTGAAGCTTTCTTT. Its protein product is CASSPATGGDTEAFF. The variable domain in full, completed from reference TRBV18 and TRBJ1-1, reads NAGVMQNPRHLVRRRGQEARLRCSPMKGHSHVYWYRQLPEEGLKFMVYLQKENIIDESGMPKERFSAEFPKEGPSILRIQQVVRGDSAAYFCASSPATGGDTEAFFGQGTRLTVV.

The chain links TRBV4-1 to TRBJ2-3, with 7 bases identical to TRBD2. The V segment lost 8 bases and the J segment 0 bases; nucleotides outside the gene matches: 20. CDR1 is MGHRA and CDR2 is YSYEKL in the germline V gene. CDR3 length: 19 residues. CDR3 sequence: CASAGVLSGASLSTDTQYF. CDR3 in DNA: TGCGCCAGCGCGGGGGTATTGTCGGGAGCTTCGTTAAGCACAGATACGCAGTATTTT.

The CDR3 DNA sequence: TGTGCCAGCAGGCTCAGAGGGGGAAACTATGGCTACACCTTC. Its translation: CASRLRGGNYGYTF. The gene calls are TRBV2 and TRBJ1-2; D is perhaps TRBD1 (6 bases). Trimming took 6 bases from V and 2 from J, leaving 13 bases between them. Germline-derived CDR1 and CDR2 are SNHLY and FYNNEI. The CDR3 totals 14 residues.

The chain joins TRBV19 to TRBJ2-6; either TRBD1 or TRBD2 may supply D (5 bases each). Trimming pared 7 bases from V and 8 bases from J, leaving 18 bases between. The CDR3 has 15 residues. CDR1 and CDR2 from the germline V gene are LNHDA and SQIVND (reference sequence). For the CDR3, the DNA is TGTGCCAGTATCTCGGGTAGGGGAGTGTCCAACGTCCTGACTTTC. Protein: CASISGRGVSNVLTF.

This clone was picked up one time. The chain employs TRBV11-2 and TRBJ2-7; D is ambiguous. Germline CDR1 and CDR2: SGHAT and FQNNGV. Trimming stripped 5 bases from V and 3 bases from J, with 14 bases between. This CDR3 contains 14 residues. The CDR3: CASSRATLYYEQYF. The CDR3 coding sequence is TGTGCCAGCAGCCGGGCTACATTGTACTACGAGCAGTACTTC.

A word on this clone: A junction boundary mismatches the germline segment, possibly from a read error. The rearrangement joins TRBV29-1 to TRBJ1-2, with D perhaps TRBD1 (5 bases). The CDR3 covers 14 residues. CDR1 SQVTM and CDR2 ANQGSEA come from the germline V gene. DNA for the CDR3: TGCAGCGGTGAACTACTTGGGGGATCGAATGGCTACACCTTC. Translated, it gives CSGELLGGSNGYTF.

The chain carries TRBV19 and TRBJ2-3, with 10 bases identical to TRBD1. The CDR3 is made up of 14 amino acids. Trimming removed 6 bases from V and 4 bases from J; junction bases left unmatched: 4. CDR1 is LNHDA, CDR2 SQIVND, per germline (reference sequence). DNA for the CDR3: TGTGCCAGTAGATGGACAGGGGGTCCAGATACGCAGTATTTT. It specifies CASRWTGGPDTQYF.